A single sample gave rise to the 31 T cell receptor beta chains below, sequenced in a study of blood T cell repertoires in COVID-19. Assay: immunoSEQ multiplex PCR; the TCRdb copy retains only in-frame clones and omits some. This table has about 67,000 clones, 86% appearing once. The sequencing sample was made of peripheral blood. All receptors derive from a man over 45 with active COVID-19.

This sequence joins TRBV6-1 and TRBJ1-5; 11 bases match TRBD1. V was clipped by 3 bases and J by 7 bases; unmatched bases: 5. The CDR3 loop spans 15 amino acids. CDR1 and CDR2 from the germline V gene are MNHNS and SASEGT. CDR3: CASSERTGGHQPQHF. CDR3 nucleotide sequence: TGTGCCAGCAGTGAGCGGACAGGGGGCCACCAGCCCCAGCATTTT.

This clone was observed once. The genes are TRBV24-1 and TRBJ1-1; D remains ambiguous. The CDR3 loop spans 13 amino acids. Germline CDR1 KGHDR, CDR2 SFDVKD. Trimming cost V 4 bases and J 3 bases, with 8 bases left between them. In DNA form, the CDR3 reads TGTGCCACCAGTGACAACGACTACACTGAAGCTTTCTTT. This sequence encodes CATSDNDYTEAFF.

As for this clone: The junction shows a germline mismatch at one end, possibly a read error. The chain joins TRBV19 to TRBJ1-1, with 8 bases identical to TRBD1. CDR3 length equals 13 residues. Germline V gene lookup returns CDR1 LNHDA and CDR2 SQIVND (reference sequence). For the CDR3, the DNA is TGTGCCAGTAATAGGGGACCGGGACAGGAAAAGGTCTTT. As protein: CASNRGPGQEKVF.

The chain couples TRBV10-3 to TRBJ2-5, with TRBD2 as a possible D gene (5 bases). V lost 10 bases to trimming and J lost 2 bases, with 17 bases between them. The germline V gene has CDR1 ENHRY and CDR2 SYGVKD. This CDR3 is 14 amino acids long. The CDR3 nucleotides are TGTGCCACCATGACCCCCAGCGGTCAAGAGACCCAGTACTTC. It encodes CATMTPSGQETQYF.

The chain has TRBV3-1 (or the pseudogene TRBV3-2) and TRBJ2-6; D not certain. Germline CDR1 is LGHDT and CDR2 is YNNKEL (reference sequence). The CDR3 is 16 amino acids. Trimming pared 3 bases from V and 0 bases from J, leaving 9 bases between. The CDR3 reads CASSHGVTSGANVLTF. CDR3 DNA: TGTGCCAGCAGCCACGGTGTTACCTCTGGGGCCAACGTCCTGACTTTC.

The rearrangement uses TRBV30 and TRBJ2-4; TRBD2 aligns across 13 bases. J gave up 7 bases and V 1 base, and 13 bases lay outside the gene matches. Germline V lookup: CDR1 GTSNPN, CDR2 SVGIG (reference sequence). The CDR3 has 18 amino acids. The CDR3 DNA is TGTGCCTGGAGTGGGATTACGGGACTAGCGGGACGGGAGAACATTCAGTACTTC. Translated: CAWSGITGLAGRENIQYF.

The sample holds one count of this clone. The chain has TRBV9 and TRBJ2-2, with TRBD1 matching 8 bases. Germline trimming cut 3 bases from V and 3 bases from J; bases unmatched to any gene: 4. The CDR3 consists of 15 residues. Germline V gene sequence: CDR1 SGDLS, CDR2 YYNGEE. The CDR3 protein is CASSARQGHTGELFF. CDR3 nucleotides: TGTGCCAGCAGCGCTCGACAGGGGCACACCGGGGAGCTGTTTTTT. The variable domain in full, completed from reference TRBV9 and TRBJ2-2, reads DSGVTQTPKHLITATGQRVTLRCSPRSGDLSVYWYQQSLDQGLQFLIQYYNGEERAKGNILERFSAQQFPDLHSELNLSSLELGDSALYFCASSARQGHTGELFFGEGSRLTVL.

This clone has more than one count but fewer than ten. V usage is TRBV6-2 or TRBV6-3 and J usage is TRBJ2-7; possibly TRBD2 for D (5 bases). Germline CDR1 and CDR2: MNHEY and SVGEGT. The CDR3 sequence is 17 residues long. Trimming shortened V by 2 bases and J by 7 bases, and 24 bases separated the two germline ends. In DNA form, the CDR3 reads TGTGCCAGCAGTTACCCCTTAGGTGCTAGCCGGGTTCAAGAGCAGTACTTC. Residues: CASSYPLGASRVQEQYF.

The chain is built from TRBV19 and TRBJ2-1; no reliable D call. From germline, CDR1 is LNHDA and CDR2 SQIVND (reference sequence). V was shortened by 5 bases and J by 1 base, with 9 bases between the two germline ends. The CDR3 covers 14 residues. For the CDR3, the DNA is TGTGCCAGTAGTGACATACCTTCCTACAATGAGCAGTTCTTC. This codes for CASSDIPSYNEQFF.

J is TRBJ2-1 and V is TRBV6-5; maybe TRBD2 (6 bases). Trimming stripped 6 bases from V and 9 bases from J, with 15 bases between. From germline, CDR1 is MNHEY and CDR2 SVGAGI. The CDR3 contains 13 residues. In DNA form, the CDR3 reads TGTGCCAGCAGCGCGGGACGGCTACGTGAGCAGTTCTTC. Its protein is CASSAGRLREQFF.

This clone was detected a few times. The CDR3 DNA reads TGCGCCAGCAGCCAAGATCTTAGTTTGAGGGGGGCCAACGTCCTGACTTTC. Translating gives CASSQDLSLRGANVLTF. The chain has TRBV4-3 and TRBJ2-6, with D hard to call. Trimming pared 0 bases from V and 4 bases from J, leaving 13 bases between. Germline V gene data show CDR1 as LGHNA and CDR2 as YSLEER. The CDR3 contains 17 residues.

This chain joins TRBV7-3 and TRBJ2-1, with 8 bases that match TRBD2. The CDR3 runs to 16 residues. V shed 5 bases, J shed 5 bases, and the junction held 11 bases outside the gene matches. The V gene's germline CDR1 is SGHTA and CDR2 FQGTGA. In DNA form, the CDR3 reads TGTGCCAGCAGCGCCCGCGGAAGCGGGGGAAACAATGAGCAGTTCTTC. It codes for CASSARGSGGNNEQFF.

The DNA of the CDR3 is TGTGCCAGCAGCGTAGACCCCAGGGGGAAAGGCTACACCTTC. This translates into CASSVDPRGKGYTF. The rearrangement joins TRBV9 to TRBJ1-2; 7 nucleotides match TRBD1. Germline loops: CDR1 SGDLS, CDR2 YYNGEE. J gave up 8 bases and V 0 bases, and 7 bases lay outside the gene matches. The CDR3 spans 14 residues.

The chain uses TRBV4-1 and TRBJ1-1; D is possibly TRBD1 (6 bases). V lost 2 bases, J lost 6 bases, and 16 bases lay in between. Germline V gene sequence: CDR1 MGHRA, CDR2 YSYEKL. CDR3 length equals 15 residues. CDR3 nucleotide sequence: TGCGCCAGCAGCCAACCCGACAGGAAAGCGGCTGAAGCTTTCTTT. Translated, it gives CASSQPDRKAAEAFF.

This chain links TRBV7-2 with TRBJ2-5; 8 bases agree with TRBD1. The CDR3 has 17 residues. Looked up from germline, CDR1 is SGHTA and CDR2 is FQGNSA. V lost 5 bases and J lost 5; bases outside the gene matches: 16. In nucleotides, the CDR3 is TGTGCCAGCAGCCTCGCCTGGACAGGGCCGCTAGGGGAGACCCAGTACTTC. This encodes CASSLAWTGPLGETQYF. Full variable domain (missing parts from reference TRBV7-2 and TRBJ2-5): GAGVSQSPSNKVTEKGKDVELRCDPISGHTALYWYRQSLGQGLEFLIYFQGNSAPDKSGLPSDRFSAERTGGSVSTLTIQRTQQEDSAVYLCASSLAWTGPLGETQYFGPGTRLLVL.

The gene calls are TRBV7-2 and TRBJ1-1; D uncertain. The ends were cut back, 5 bases at V and 0 bases at J, with 13 bases in the middle. This CDR3 is 15 amino acids long. CDR1 and CDR2 from the germline V gene are SGHTA and FQGNSA. In DNA, the CDR3 is TGTGCCAGCAGCCCCATAGGAGTTCTGAACACTGAAGCTTTCTTT. This sequence encodes CASSPIGVLNTEAFF.

The CDR3 sequence: CASSYGDWGYTF. The CDR3 region has the DNA TGTGCCAGCAGTTACGGGGACTGGGGCTACACCTTC. This sequence joins TRBV6-2 or TRBV6-3 and TRBJ1-2; a possible D gene is TRBD1 (5 bases). Germline-derived CDR1 and CDR2 are MNHEY and SVGEGT. V was shortened by 2 bases and J by 8 bases, with 9 bases between the two germline ends. The CDR3 loop spans 12 amino acids.

This chain links TRBV14 with TRBJ2-2, with D possibly being TRBD2 (5 bases). CDR3 length: 16 residues. Germline V gives CDR1 SGHDN, CDR2 FVKESK. The V and J ends lost 2 bases and 0 bases respectively, with 10 bases between them. The CDR3 sequence: CASSQLKGANTGELFF. Here the CDR3 DNA reads TGTGCCAGCAGCCAATTGAAGGGAGCGAACACCGGGGAGCTGTTTTTT.

The J gene is TRBJ1-1, the V gene TRBV6-1; D might be TRBD1 (6 bases). CDR3 length: 16 residues. V lost 2 bases and J 1 base, leaving 14 bases between the germline ends. Germline CDR1 MNHNS, CDR2 SASEGT. The CDR3 is CASSEWGGGRNTEAFF. In DNA form, the CDR3 reads TGTGCCAGCAGTGAATGGGGGGGCGGTAGGAACACTGAAGCTTTCTTT.

The CDR3 is CASSAAPGQPYEQYF. CDR3 nucleotides: TGCGCCAGCAGCGCAGCCCCGGGACAGCCCTACGAGCAGTACTTC. The V call is TRBV5-1, the J call TRBJ2-7; 7 bases are a match to TRBD1. The length of the CDR3 is 15 residues. With 4 bases clipped from V and 2 bases from J, the junction kept 9 bases outside the gene matches. Per the germline V gene, CDR1 is SGHRS and CDR2 is YFSETQ. Looking up the rest from reference TRBV5-1 and TRBJ2-7 gives the full variable domain: KAGVTQTPRYLIKTRGQQVTLSCSPISGHRSVSWYQQTPGQGLQFLFEYFSETQRNKGNFPGRFSGRQFSNSRSEMNVSTLELGDSALYLCASSAAPGQPYEQYFGPGTRLTVT.

CDR3 region: CASSQELAGRQNSPLHF. CDR3 nucleotide sequence: TGTGCCAGCAGCCAAGAATTGGCGGGGCGGCAAAATTCACCCCTCCACTTT. The chain has TRBV3-1 (or the pseudogene TRBV3-2) and TRBJ1-6, with D maybe TRBD1 (5 bases). Deletions cut 0 bases from V and 7 bases from J, with 16 bases between. Per the germline V gene, CDR1 is LGHDT and CDR2 is YNNKEL (reference sequence). CDR3 length: 17 amino acids.

This chain joins TRBV11-2 and TRBJ2-1, with 8 bases aligning to TRBD2. CDR1 and CDR2 from the germline V gene are SGHAT and FQNNGV. This CDR3 is built from 14 residues. With 5 bases clipped from V and 6 bases from J, the junction kept 6 bases outside the gene matches. The CDR3 is CASSVGLAVNEQFF. In DNA, the CDR3 is TGTGCCAGCAGCGTCGGACTAGCCGTCAATGAGCAGTTCTTC.

The chain recombines TRBV11-3 with TRBJ2-5; the D gene is possibly TRBD2 (5 bases). The length of the CDR3 is 13 residues. Trimming left V 3 bases short and J 3 bases short, with 8 bases between. Per germline, CDR1 SGHNT and CDR2 YENEEA. CDR3 in amino acids: CASSFWREETQYF. The CDR3 nucleotides are TGTGCCAGCAGCTTCTGGCGGGAAGAGACCCAGTACTTC.

This chain connects TRBV6-9 to TRBJ1-1; 9 positions agree with TRBD1. Trimming removed 4 bases from V and 0 bases from J; junction bases left unmatched: 3. This CDR3 comprises 15 residues. Germline V gene data show CDR1 as MNHGY and CDR2 as SVAAGI. CDR3 loop: CASSFTGGLNTEAFF. In DNA, the CDR3 is TGTGCCAGCAGTTTTACAGGGGGCTTGAACACTGAAGCTTTCTTT.

The chain carries TRBV5-1 and TRBJ2-7; 10 nucleotides match TRBD2. The V gene end was trimmed by 5 bases and the J gene end by 2 bases; junction bases not matched to a gene: 4. The CDR3 consists of 14 residues. The germline gives CDR1 SGHRS, CDR2 YFSETQ. CDR3 sequence: CASSTSGAPYEQYF. CDR3 nucleotide sequence: TGCGCCAGCAGTACTAGCGGGGCCCCCTACGAGCAGTACTTC.

V gene TRBV25-1 combines with J gene TRBJ2-7; TRBD1 aligns across 11 bases. Trimming cost V 4 bases and J 4 bases; bases outside gene matches: 9. CDR3 size: 16 residues. Per germline, CDR1 MGHDK and CDR2 SYGVNS. In DNA form, the CDR3 reads TGTGCCAGCAGTGCCATGGACAGGGGGCGCGTTTACGAGCAGTACTTC. This codes for CASSAMDRGRVYEQYF.

The chain carries TRBV5-6 and TRBJ2-3, with a tentative D call TRBD2 (5 bases). The germline V gene encodes CDR1 SGHDT and CDR2 YYEEEE. This CDR3 comprises 15 residues. V lost 4 bases, J lost 4 bases, and 16 bases lay in between. CDR3 sequence: CASSPLTGSADTQYF. CDR3 bases: TGTGCCAGCAGCCCTTTAACGGGATCAGCAGATACGCAGTATTTT.

The rearrangement uses TRBV20-1 and TRBJ1-2, with a possible D match to TRBD1 (6 bases). V was pared by 3 bases and J by 6 bases, with 14 bases between. Germline V gene data show CDR1 as DFQATT and CDR2 as SNEGSKA (reference sequence). CDR3 length: 13 residues. The CDR3 protein is CSASRGGNDGYTF. DNA for the CDR3: TGCAGTGCTAGTCGGGGGGGCAACGATGGCTACACCTTC.

This clone was seen just once. This rearrangement joins TRBV29-1 to TRBJ2-7; D is possibly TRBD2 (6 bases). Germline V gene lookup returns CDR1 SQVTM and CDR2 ANQGSEA. The V and J ends lost 7 bases and 2 bases respectively, with 12 bases between them. The CDR3 runs to 12 residues. This CDR3 is CSALAETYEQYF. The CDR3, as DNA: TGCAGCGCATTAGCGGAGACCTACGAGCAGTACTTC.

The chain has TRBV19 and TRBJ1-5; D is possibly TRBD1 (6 bases). Per germline, CDR1 LNHDA and CDR2 SQIVND (reference sequence). This CDR3 comprises 14 residues. Deletions cut 6 bases from V and 3 bases from J, with 12 bases between. As DNA, the CDR3 is TGTGCCAGTAGGCGAACAGGGTACAATCAGCCCCAGCATTTT. Protein product: CASRRTGYNQPQHF.

This chain connects TRBV11-2 to TRBJ2-1; D possibly corresponds to TRBD2 (7 bases). This CDR3 has 14 amino acids. Germline values: CDR1 SGHAT, CDR2 FQNNGV. Trimming took off 2 bases at V and 7 bases at J, with 12 bases between the two ends. CDR3 sequence: CASSLNREGNEQFF. The CDR3 coding sequence is TGTGCCAGCAGCTTAAACAGGGAGGGTAATGAGCAGTTCTTC.